The 3 T cell receptor beta chains presented below share a single source sample, sequenced in a study of cytomegalovirus exposure and HLA in healthy donors. The study ran its PCR with 60 Vbeta and 13 Jbeta primers. Sequenced by immunoSEQ multiplex PCR; TCRdb stores in-frame clones only, minus some. The data contain 75,000 to 95,000 clones, roughly 81% of them singletons. The specimen sequenced was PBMCs. The source of these receptors is a woman aged 18-30 years in good health and CMV-seropositive.

The rearrangement uses TRBV15 and TRBJ2-1; the D gene is possibly TRBD1 (5 bases). CDR3 length equals 14 residues. V lost 0 bases, J lost 9 bases, and 12 bases lay in between. Germline CDR1 LNHNV, CDR2 YYDKDF (reference sequence). This CDR3 reads CATSRDRQGTEQFF. In DNA, the CDR3 is TGTGCCACCAGCAGAGATCGGCAGGGAACTGAGCAGTTCTTC.

This chain links TRBV11-2 with TRBJ2-3; the match to TRBD2 covers 10 bases. Germline values: CDR1 SGHAT, CDR2 FQNNGV. The junction had 6 bases not matched to a gene; V was cut back by 5 bases and J by 4 bases. This CDR3 has 15 amino acids. The CDR3 nucleotides are TGTGCCAGCAGCCCCCTAGCGGGAGCGGCAGATACGCAGTATTTT. This sequence encodes CASSPLAGAADTQYF.

The chain joins TRBV28 to TRBJ2-3, with 7 positions matching TRBD2. The CDR3 covers 13 residues. Germline CDR1 MDHEN, CDR2 SYDVKM. V shed 2 bases, J shed 5 bases, and the junction held 1 base outside the gene matches. The CDR3 DNA sequence: TGTGCCAGCAGTTTACCTAGCGGAGATACGCAGTATTTT. It encodes CASSLPSGDTQYF.